This TCR beta chain is drawn from a study of vaccination and CD4 T cells after COVID-19 (dated by TCRdb to 2022 to 2024). As for the study more broadly: Convalescent patients had a positive SARS-CoV-2 result on nasal swab PCR, and of these patients, several had mild disease and one had severe disease. In ten to eleven COVID-19 convalescent patients and 4 infection-naive healthy vaccine recipients, the spike-specific CD4+ TCR repertoire before mRNA vaccination was compared with the repertoire after mRNA vaccination. Participants received two doses of either the Pfizer-BioNTech BNT162b2 vaccine (n=8) or the Moderna mRNA-1273 vaccine (n=2). Control cultures received a CEFX viral epitope pool as the positive control, an HIV-1 Nef peptide pool as the negative control, or no peptide. Post-vaccine blood samples were obtained a median of approximately 74 days after the second vaccine dose, with a range of about 12 to 241 days. For stimulating the cultures, overlapping spike peptide pools were used, derived from SARS-CoV-2 as well as from the common cold coronaviruses HCoV-NL63, HCoV-OC43 and HCoV-229E. Post-COVID blood samples were collected from convalescent patients a median of about 92 days after diagnosis, with a range of roughly 30 to 170 days. The convalescent cohort included six males and four females, with two Hispanic individuals, seven Caucasians, two Asians and one multiracial person. General study outcomes and caveats: The median count of SARS-CoV-2-reactive clonotypes went up from 20 to 25 after infection to a few dozen after vaccination, although the change was not significant. In convalescent patients, a median about 84% of post-vaccine SARS-CoV-2-reactive clones were detected only after vaccination, and vaccine-specific priming was suggested by this finding. The number of convalescent patients in the study was relatively small, and the study did not examine early timepoints following natural infection. In convalescent patients, nearly all vaccine-specific clones (304 of 307) were found to be mono-reactive for SARS-CoV-2 spike rather than cross-reactive with common cold coronaviruses.

This clonotype was counted between two and nine times. Its binding antigen is unknown. No per-base quality is available; no much larger clone lies one base away. The treatment or condition tag for this specimen amounts to: approximately nine-day PBMC culture with coronavirus spike peptide pools or control peptides (ViraFEST assay). The ViraFEST assay was used in the study, in which antigen-specific T cells were expanded with peptide pools and expanded clonotypes were subsequently identified by TCR sequencing. Positive SARS-CoV-2 PCR tests in the convalescent patients dated from March to December 2020, before Alpha, Beta and Delta variants emerged in the United States. Some 2 million PBMCs per well were cultured in IMDM with roughly 5% human AB serum and about 9.2 IU/ml IL-2, plus 10 ug/ml peptide pools. On days 3 and 7, half of the culture medium was replaced with fresh IL-2-containing medium. After approximately 11 days of culture, CD4+ T cells were isolated by negative selection with the EasySep CD4+ T cell isolation kit. Ficoll-Paque Plus gradient centrifugation was used to isolate PBMCs from whole blood, and the isolated PBMCs were then either used fresh or cryopreserved at -140C. Triplicate wells were generally used for each culture condition.

The method behind the library was PCR. DNA from cultured CD4+ T cells underwent TCR sequencing with the Oncomine TCR Beta short-read assay at the Johns Hopkins FTIC core. The QIAamp micro DNA kit was used to extract genomic DNA from the cultured CD4+ T cells. Oncomine TCR Beta libraries from cultured CD4+ T cells were pooled with unique dual indexes and sequenced on an Illumina iSeq 100. Per the authors' processing: Non-productive sequences were filtered out, and CDR3s that did not start with C, did not end with F or W, or were shorter than 7 amino acids were discarded. The MANAFEST web application was used to identify antigen-specific clonotypes by comparing peptide-stimulated wells against reference wells and other culture wells. Positive clones required FDR below 0.05, an odds ratio above 5, and productive frequency above 0.1% in at least two of three replicate wells. Clonotypes that were significantly expanded in both SARS-CoV-2 spike wells and at least one common cold coronavirus spike condition were defined as cross-reactive. Similarity between CDR3 sequences was evaluated in R version 3.6.1 using Levenshtein distances (stringdist) and unrooted phylogenetic trees (ape). The raw public data were reprocessed by TCRdb itself: fastp quality trimming at Q25, MiXCR clonotype calling, in-frame beta chains only. Under each unique CDR3 protein, matching rows form one entry showing the most common genes and DNA. The authors' filters were not applied to this entry. The sample table shows around 11,000 distinct CDR3 sequences, and about 25% are seen once. About 23% of the sample is held by the ten biggest clonotypes.

Deletion took 4 bases off V and 7 bases off J, with a span of 14 bases between the germline ends. The CDR3 runs 14 residues from the cysteine to the phenylalanine. Only the CDR3 DNA stays, 42 bases, in frame from base 1. Taken from the germline V gene, the CDR1 and CDR2 loops are MRHNA and SNTAGT. The specimen was CD4+ T cells from blood, cultured in vitro, collected after SARS-CoV-2 vaccination. This TCR was sampled from a human donor who had recovered from COVID-19. The chain couples TRBV6-4 to TRBJ2-1; the D gene may be TRBD1 or TRBD2, since each aligns over 5 bases. The nucleotide sequence is TGTGCCAGCAGTGTCTCTGGGACCCCAAATGAGCAGTTCTTC. Translated, it reads CASSVSGTPNEQFF.